This T cell receptor beta chain comes out of a study of cytomegalovirus exposure and HLA in healthy donors. In regard to this clone: Its antigen is not identified.

PCR primers comprised 60 Vbeta and 13 Jbeta primers. The table came from immunoSEQ multiplex PCR; TCRdb's copy has only in-frame clones and leaves some out. The sample has over 85,000 clones, approximately 80% seen once. Study-wide results and limits: Most CMV-associated TCR beta chains were later found to appear HLA-restricted.

This receptor was identified in a female donor in good health and CMV-seronegative. Sequencing input: PBMCs.

CDR3 protein: CASSLVAGGPGVAYEQYF. The CDR3 DNA is TGCGCCAGCAGCTTGGTGGCGGGAGGGCCAGGTGTCGCCTACGAGCAGTACTTC. The V and J genes are TRBV5-1 and TRBJ2-7, with 9 bases matching TRBD2. This CDR3 is 18 amino acids long. Looked up from germline, CDR1 is SGHRS and CDR2 is YFSETQ. V was clipped by 0 bases and J by 2 bases; unmatched bases: 12.